This entry concerns a single T cell receptor (beta chain). This specimen comes from a study of cytomegalovirus exposure and HLA in healthy donors. With 60 Vbeta and 13 Jbeta primers, the PCR was carried out. Profiled with immunoSEQ multiplex PCR; TCRdb holds only in-frame clones, not every one. Here the sample spans some 150,000 clones, almost 80% being singletons. CDR3 size: 15 residues. V lost 2 bases to trimming and J lost 6 bases, with 14 bases between them. Germline V gene sequence: CDR1 MDHEN, CDR2 SYDVKM. J is TRBJ1-5 and V is TRBV28; no definite D call. This TCR was sampled from a man aged 40-55 years in good health and CMV-seropositive. Sequencing used PBMCs. The CDR3 DNA sequence: TGTGCCAGCAGTTTAGTCCTGGGCGTTGGTCAGCCCCAGCATTTT. Encoded protein: CASSLVLGVGQPQHF.